This TCR beta chain derives from a study of a mutant IDH1 vaccine in newly diagnosed glioma. At the level of the study: The vaccination schedule gave patients eight doses in weeks 1, 3, 5, 7, 11, 15, 19 and 23. Receipt of radiotherapy, temozolomide, or both preceded the study, and most received both.

The time point: week 23, last vaccination. With topical imiquimod, each dose of the vaccine consisted of 300 ug of mutant IDH1 20-mer peptide. In regard to this clone: Its antigen remains unknown.

Trimming took 5 bases from V and 5 from J; bases not matched to a gene: 9. The CDR3 covers 15 residues. In germline, CDR1 is MGHDK, CDR2 SYGVNS. Findings and limits, study-wide: It seemed that pseudoprogression was not linked to changes in the top peripheral T cell clonotypes.

Sequencing was performed with immunoSEQ multiplex PCR; in TCRdb, only in-frame clones are kept and a portion is missing. Counted here are 60,000 to 100,000 clones, more than 80% occurring once; the ten biggest clones make up approximately 0.8%. The chain joins TRBV25-1 to TRBJ2-5; 9 positions agree with TRBD1. The input for sequencing was PBMCs, taken from a glioma patient whose treatment included an IDH1 peptide vaccine. The clonotype comes from a woman between 45 and 60 years old with glioma. CDR3: CASSSHRGRKETQYF. As DNA, the CDR3 is TGTGCCAGCAGTTCTCACAGGGGGCGCAAGGAGACCCAGTACTTC.